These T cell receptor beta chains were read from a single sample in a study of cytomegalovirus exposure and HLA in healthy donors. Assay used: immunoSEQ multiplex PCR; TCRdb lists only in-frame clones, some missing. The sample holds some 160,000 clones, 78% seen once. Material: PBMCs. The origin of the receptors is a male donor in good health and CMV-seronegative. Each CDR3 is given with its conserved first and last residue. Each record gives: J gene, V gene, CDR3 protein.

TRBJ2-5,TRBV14,CASSRQGSQETQYF
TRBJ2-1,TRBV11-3,CASSGREGPRDEQFF
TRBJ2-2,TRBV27,CASSPLQMATGELFF
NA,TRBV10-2,CASSDQGKASYEQYF
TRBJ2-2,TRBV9,CASSVAGGANTGELFF
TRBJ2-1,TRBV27,CASFSGQGRGKEQFF
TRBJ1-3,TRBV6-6,CASRDRGSGNTIYF
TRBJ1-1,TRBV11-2,CASSRGAGGAYTEAFF
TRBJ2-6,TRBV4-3,CASSQQTVSSGANVLTF
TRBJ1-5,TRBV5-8,CASSSGQGARFYQPQHF
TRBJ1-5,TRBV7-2,CASSPEGQRNQPQHF
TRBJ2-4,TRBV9,CASSVGLAGVENIQYF
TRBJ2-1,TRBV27,CASSQWEAGKALNEQFF
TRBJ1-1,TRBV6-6,CASSFQGDTEAFF
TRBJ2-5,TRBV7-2,CASSLDGRQETQYF
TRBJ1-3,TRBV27,CASRRDRGSGNTIYF
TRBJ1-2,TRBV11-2,CASSFPGILGYTF
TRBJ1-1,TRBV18,CASSPLPGSVENTEAFF
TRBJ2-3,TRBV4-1,CASSQDGGTDTQYF
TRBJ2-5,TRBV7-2,CASSLGTRSETQYF
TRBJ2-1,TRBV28,CASSMTSGSSYNEQFF
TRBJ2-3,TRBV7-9,CAADLLLTDTQYF
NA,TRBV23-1,CASILAGGAYEQYF
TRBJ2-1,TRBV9,CASSVGRISGDNEQFF
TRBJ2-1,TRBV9,CASSVAAGSYNEQFF
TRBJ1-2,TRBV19,CASSIKRGTNYGYTF
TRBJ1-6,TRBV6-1,CASSGSGGHNSPLHF
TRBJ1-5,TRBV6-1,CASSGGRQPQHF
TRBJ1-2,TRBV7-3,CASSPMGQDYGYTF
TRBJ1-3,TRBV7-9,CSSSFTGAAGNTIYF
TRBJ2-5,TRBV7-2,CASSPQGGETQYF
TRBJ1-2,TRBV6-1,CASSEAAPNYGYTF
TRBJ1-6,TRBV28,CASSLAGQWSSYNSPLHF
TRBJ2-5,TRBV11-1,CASSSWDSGRETQYF
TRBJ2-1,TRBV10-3,CAIRRREGREQFF
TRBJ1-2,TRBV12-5,CASGLGHPGIDGYTF
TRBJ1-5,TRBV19,CASSEQGEWQPQHF
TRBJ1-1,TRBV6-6,CASSYETGNTEAFF
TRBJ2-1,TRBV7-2,CASSRSGGYNEQFF
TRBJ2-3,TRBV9,CASSVGTGTDTQYF
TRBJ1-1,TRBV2,CASTLSTEAFF
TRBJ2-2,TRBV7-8,CASSWPGTGGVTGELFF
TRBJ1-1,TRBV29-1,CSVGQGARNTEAFF
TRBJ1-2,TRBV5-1,CASSLYGTGNYGYTF
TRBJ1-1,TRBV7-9,CASSSDRGDTEAFF